This TCR beta chain was found in a study of blood T cell repertoires in COVID-19. Repertoires were generated with immunoSEQ multiplex PCR, while TCRdb's copy carries only in-frame clones and drops some. This table has some 71,000 clones, roughly 88% appearing once. This CDR3 has 17 amino acids. Germline trimming cut 4 bases from V and 6 bases from J; bases unmatched to any gene: 13. Germline V gives CDR1 SGHAT, CDR2 FQNNGV. This TCR was sampled from a woman aged 45-59 years with acute or convalescent COVID-19. The sequenced sample was peripheral blood. V is TRBV11-2 and J is TRBJ2-3; 10 bases align to TRBD2. CDR3 amino acids: CASSSSRLERGGDTQYF. Here the CDR3 DNA reads TGTGCCAGCAGCTCCTCCCGGCTAGAGCGGGGGGGGGATACGCAGTATTTT.